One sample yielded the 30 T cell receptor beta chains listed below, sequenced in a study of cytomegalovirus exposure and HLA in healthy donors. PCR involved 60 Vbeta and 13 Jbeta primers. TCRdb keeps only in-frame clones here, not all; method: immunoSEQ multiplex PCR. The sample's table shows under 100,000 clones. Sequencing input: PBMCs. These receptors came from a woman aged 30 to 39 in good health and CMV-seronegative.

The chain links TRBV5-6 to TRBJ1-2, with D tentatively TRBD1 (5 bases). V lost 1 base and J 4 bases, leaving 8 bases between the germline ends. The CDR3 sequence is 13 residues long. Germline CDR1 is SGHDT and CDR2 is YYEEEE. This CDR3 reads CASSLWTSYGYTF. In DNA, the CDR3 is TGTGCCAGCAGCTTGTGGACAAGCTATGGCTACACCTTC.

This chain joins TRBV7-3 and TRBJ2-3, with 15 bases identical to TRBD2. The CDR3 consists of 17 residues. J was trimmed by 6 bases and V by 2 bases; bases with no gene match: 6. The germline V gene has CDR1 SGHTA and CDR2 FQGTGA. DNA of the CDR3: TGTGCCAGCAGCTTAGGGACTAGCGGGGGGACGGGCGATACGCAGTATTTT. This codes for CASSLGTSGGTGDTQYF.

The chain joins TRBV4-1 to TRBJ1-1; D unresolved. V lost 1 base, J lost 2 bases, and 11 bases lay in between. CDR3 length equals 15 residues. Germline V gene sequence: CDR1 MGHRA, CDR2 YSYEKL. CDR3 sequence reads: CASSQVLSLNTEAFF. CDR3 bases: TGCGCCAGCAGCCAAGTTTTGTCACTAAACACTGAAGCTTTCTTT.

This CDR3 reads CASSMNRGQGAEKLFF. For the CDR3, the DNA is TGTGCCAGTAGTATGAATCGCGGACAGGGTGCTGAAAAACTGTTTTTT. The chain uses TRBV19 and TRBJ1-4, with 8 bases fitting TRBD1. V lost 3 bases, J lost 7 bases, and 10 bases stayed unmatched. Germline V gene sequence: CDR1 LNHDA, CDR2 SQIVND (reference sequence). The CDR3 consists of 16 residues.

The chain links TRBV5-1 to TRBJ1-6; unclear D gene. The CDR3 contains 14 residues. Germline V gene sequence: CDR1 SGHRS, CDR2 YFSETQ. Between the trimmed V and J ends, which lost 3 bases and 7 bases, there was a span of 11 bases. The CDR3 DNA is TGCGCCAGCAGCTGGGGAGAGGACAATTCACCCCTCCACTTT. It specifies CASSWGEDNSPLHF.

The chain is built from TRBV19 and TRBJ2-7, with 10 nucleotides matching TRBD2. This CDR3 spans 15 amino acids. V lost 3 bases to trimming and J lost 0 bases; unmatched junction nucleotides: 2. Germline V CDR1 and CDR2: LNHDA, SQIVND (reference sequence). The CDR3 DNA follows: TGTGCCAGTAGTATTGCTAGCGGGAGCTCCTACGAGCAGTACTTC. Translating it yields CASSIASGSSYEQYF.

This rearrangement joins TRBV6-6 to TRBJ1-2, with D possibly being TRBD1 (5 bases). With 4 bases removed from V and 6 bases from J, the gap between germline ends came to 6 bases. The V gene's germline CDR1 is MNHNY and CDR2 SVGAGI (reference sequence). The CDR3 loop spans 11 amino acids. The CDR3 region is CASSWGDGYTF. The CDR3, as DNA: TGTGCCAGCAGTTGGGGGGATGGCTACACCTTC.

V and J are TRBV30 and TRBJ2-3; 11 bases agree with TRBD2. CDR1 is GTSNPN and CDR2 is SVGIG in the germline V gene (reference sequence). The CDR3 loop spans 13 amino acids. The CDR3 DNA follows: TGTGCATGTAGCGGGGGGGCGGGTGATACGCAGTATTTT. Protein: CACSGGAGDTQYF. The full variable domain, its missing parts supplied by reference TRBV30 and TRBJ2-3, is SQTIHQWPATLVQPVGSPLSLECTVEGTSNPNLYWYRQAAGRGLQLLFYSVGIGQISSEVPQNLSASRPQDRQFILSSKKLLLSDSGFYLCACSGGAGDTQYFGPGTRLTVL.

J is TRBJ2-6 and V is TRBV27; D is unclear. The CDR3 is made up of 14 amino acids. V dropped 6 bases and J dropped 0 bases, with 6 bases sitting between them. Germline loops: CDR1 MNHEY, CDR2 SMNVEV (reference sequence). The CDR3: CASSWSSGANVLTF. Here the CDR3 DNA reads TGTGCCAGCAGCTGGAGCTCTGGGGCCAACGTCCTGACTTTC.

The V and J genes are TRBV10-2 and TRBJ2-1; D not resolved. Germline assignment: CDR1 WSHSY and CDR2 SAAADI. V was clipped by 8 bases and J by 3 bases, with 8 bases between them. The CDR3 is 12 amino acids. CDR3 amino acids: CASGLYYNEQFF. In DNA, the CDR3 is TGCGCCAGCGGGCTCTACTACAATGAGCAGTTCTTC.

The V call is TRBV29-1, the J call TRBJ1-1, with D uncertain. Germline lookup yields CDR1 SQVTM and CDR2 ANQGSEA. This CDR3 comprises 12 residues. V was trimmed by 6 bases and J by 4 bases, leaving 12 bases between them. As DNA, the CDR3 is TGCAGCGTGGCGAAGAGGAGCACTGAAGCTTTCTTT. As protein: CSVAKRSTEAFF.

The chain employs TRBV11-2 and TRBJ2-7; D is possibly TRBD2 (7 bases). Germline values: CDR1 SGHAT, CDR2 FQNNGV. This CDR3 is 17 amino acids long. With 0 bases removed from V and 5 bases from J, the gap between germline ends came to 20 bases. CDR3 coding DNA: TGTGCCAGCAGCTTAGATATGTTTGGGGGGGCGCGGGACGAGCAGTACTTC. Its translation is CASSLDMFGGARDEQYF.

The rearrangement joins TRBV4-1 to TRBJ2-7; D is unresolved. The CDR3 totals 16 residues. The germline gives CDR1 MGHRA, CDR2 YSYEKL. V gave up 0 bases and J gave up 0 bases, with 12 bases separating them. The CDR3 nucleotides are TGCGCCAGCAGCCAAGAAGAGAACAGCCTCTCCTACGAGCAGTACTTC. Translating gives CASSQEENSLSYEQYF.

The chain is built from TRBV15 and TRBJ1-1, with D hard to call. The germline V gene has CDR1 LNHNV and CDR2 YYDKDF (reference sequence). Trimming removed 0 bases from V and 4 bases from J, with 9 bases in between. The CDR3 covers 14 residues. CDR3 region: CATSREVGPTEAFF. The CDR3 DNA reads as TGTGCCACCAGCAGAGAGGTGGGCCCCACTGAAGCTTTCTTT.

Here the CDR3 DNA reads TGTGCCAGCAGCTTAGTACCGCGGGAGAGCACAGATACGCAGTATTTT. Translation: CASSLVPRESTDTQYF. The chain couples TRBV7-6 to TRBJ2-3; 7 bases align to TRBD2. The V gene's germline CDR1 is SGHVS and CDR2 FNYEAQ. The CDR3 consists of 16 residues. J gave up 0 bases and V 1 base, and 4 bases lay outside the gene matches.

This CDR3 reads CASRWTGFNQPQHF. CDR3 nucleotide sequence: TGTGCCAGCAGGTGGACAGGGTTCAATCAGCCCCAGCATTTT. The J gene is TRBJ1-5, the V gene TRBV28; 8 positions agree with TRBD1. The CDR3 runs to 14 residues. J lost 3 bases, V lost 6 bases, and 4 bases had no gene match. Germline CDR1 and CDR2: MDHEN and SYDVKM.

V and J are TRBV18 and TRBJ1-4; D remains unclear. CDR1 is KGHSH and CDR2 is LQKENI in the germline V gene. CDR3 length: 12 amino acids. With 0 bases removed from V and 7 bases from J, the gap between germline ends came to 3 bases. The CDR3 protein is CASSPPAEKLFF. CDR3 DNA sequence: TGTGCCAGCTCACCACCGGCTGAAAAACTGTTTTTT.

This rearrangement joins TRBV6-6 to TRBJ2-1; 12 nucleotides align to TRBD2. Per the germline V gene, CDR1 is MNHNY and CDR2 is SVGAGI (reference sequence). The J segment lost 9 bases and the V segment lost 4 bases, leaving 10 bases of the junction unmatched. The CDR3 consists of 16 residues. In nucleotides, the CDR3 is TGTGCCAGCAGTTGGGATCTAGCGGGGGGGCAGGGTGAGCAGTTCTTC. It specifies CASSWDLAGGQGEQFF.

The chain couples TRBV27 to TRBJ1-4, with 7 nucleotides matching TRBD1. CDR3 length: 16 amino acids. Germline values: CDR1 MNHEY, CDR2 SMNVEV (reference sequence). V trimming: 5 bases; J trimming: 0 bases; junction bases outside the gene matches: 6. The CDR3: CASSIRQGATNEKLFF. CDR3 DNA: TGTGCCAGCAGTATAAGACAGGGTGCAACTAATGAAAAACTGTTTTTT.

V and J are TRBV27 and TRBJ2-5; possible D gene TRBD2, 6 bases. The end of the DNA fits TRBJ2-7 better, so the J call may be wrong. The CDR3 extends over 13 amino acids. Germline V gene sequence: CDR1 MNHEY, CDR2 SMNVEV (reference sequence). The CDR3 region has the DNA TGTGCCAGCAGTCTTCGGGAGACTTACGAGCAGTACTTC. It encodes CASSLRETYEQYF.

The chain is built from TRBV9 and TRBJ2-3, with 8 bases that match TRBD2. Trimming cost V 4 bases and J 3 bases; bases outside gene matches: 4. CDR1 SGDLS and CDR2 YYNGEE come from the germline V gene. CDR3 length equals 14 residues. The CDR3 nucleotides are TGTGCCAGCAGCCTCGGACTAGCAACAGATACGCAGTATTTT. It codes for CASSLGLATDTQYF.

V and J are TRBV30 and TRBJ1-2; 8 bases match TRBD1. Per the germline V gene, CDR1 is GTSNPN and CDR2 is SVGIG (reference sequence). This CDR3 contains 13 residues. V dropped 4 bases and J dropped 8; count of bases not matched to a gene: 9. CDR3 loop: CAWTQSGGYGYTF. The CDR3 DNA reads TGTGCCTGGACCCAGTCAGGGGGCTACGGCTACACCTTC.

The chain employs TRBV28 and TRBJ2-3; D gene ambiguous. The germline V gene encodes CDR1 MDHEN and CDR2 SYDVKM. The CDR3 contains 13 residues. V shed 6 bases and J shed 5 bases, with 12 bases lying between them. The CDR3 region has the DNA TGTGCCAGCAGCCCACCAGCGCGAGATACGCAGTATTTT. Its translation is CASSPPARDTQYF.

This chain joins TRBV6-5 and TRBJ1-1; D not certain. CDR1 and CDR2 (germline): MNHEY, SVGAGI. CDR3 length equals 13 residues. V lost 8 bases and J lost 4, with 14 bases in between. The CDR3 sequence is CASLPGSGTEAFF. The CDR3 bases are TGTGCCAGCCTTCCCGGATCAGGCACTGAAGCTTTCTTT.

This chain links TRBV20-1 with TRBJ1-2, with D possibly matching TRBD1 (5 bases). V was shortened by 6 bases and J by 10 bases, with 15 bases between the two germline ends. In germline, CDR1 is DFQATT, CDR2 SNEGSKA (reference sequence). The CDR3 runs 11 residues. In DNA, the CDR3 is TGCAGTGCCGTCGGCAGGGAAGTCTACACCTTC. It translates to CSAVGREVYTF.

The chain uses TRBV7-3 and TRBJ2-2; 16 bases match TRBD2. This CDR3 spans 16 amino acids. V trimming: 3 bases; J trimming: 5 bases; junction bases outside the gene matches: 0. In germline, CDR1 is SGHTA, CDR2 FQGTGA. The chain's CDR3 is CASSLGLAGGTGELFF. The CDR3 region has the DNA TGTGCCAGCAGCTTGGGACTAGCGGGAGGGACCGGGGAGCTGTTTTTT. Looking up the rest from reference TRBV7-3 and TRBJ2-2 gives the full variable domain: GAGVSQTPSNKVTEKGKYVELRCDPISGHTALYWYRQSLGQGPEFLIYFQGTGAADDSGLPNDRFFAVRPEGSVSTLKIQRTERGDSAVYLCASSLGLAGGTGELFFGEGSRLTVL.

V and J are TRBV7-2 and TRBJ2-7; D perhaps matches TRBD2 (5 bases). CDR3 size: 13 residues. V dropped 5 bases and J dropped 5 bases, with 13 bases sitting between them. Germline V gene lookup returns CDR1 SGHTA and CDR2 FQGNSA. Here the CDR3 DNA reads TGTGCCAGCAGCCCCGGGGTAGTCCACGAGCAGTACTTC. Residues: CASSPGVVHEQYF.

This CDR3 reads CASSDVKSGSFETQYF. The DNA of the CDR3 is TGTGCCAGCAGTGACGTTAAAAGCGGGAGTTTCGAGACCCAGTACTTC. This chain connects TRBV6-1 to TRBJ2-5; 8 positions match TRBD2. The CDR3 is made up of 16 amino acids. The germline V gene encodes CDR1 MNHNS and CDR2 SASEGT. V shed 3 bases and J 5 bases; nucleotides not matched to a gene: 11.

In DNA form, the CDR3 reads TGTGCCAGCAGTCCCCCGCTAGCAAGGGGGAATGAGCAGTTCTTC. It translates to CASSPPLARGNEQFF. This chain uses TRBV6-5 with TRBJ2-1; D is perhaps TRBD1 (6 bases). Germline CDR1 and CDR2: MNHEY and SVGAGI. Trimming shortened V by 5 bases and J by 7 bases, and 18 bases separated the two germline ends. The CDR3 spans 15 residues.

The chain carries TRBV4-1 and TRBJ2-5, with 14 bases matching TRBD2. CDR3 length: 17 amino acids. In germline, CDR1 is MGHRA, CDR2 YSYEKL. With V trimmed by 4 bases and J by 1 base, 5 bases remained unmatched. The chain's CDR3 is CASSPGLAGVGQETQYF. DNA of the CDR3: TGCGCCAGCAGCCCGGGACTAGCGGGAGTCGGCCAAGAGACCCAGTACTTC.